This record looks at one T cell receptor (beta chain) sequence and its context. What it binds is not known. A second 7 to 11 cycle PCR used barcoded and J-beta primers. Template switching added a 12-random-nucleotide identifier to every cDNA molecule. TCRdb passed the 5' RACE reads through MiXCR, listing each CDR3 protein once. Of over a million distinct CDR3 sequences listed, approximately 43% are singletons. The CDR3 consists of 19 residues. These data come from a study of blood T cells in healthy people across ages. Whole-study findings and limits: Diversity of TCR beta correlated strongly with naive T cell percentage.

Researchers report isolating at least 6 million PBMCs per sample. This clonotype was sampled from a woman between 18 and 30 years old in good health. The sequencing sample was made of blood. The rearrangement links TRBV12-3 or TRBV12-4 to TRBJ2-7; D is possibly TRBD1 or TRBD2 (6 bases each). The assigned J gene may be wrong: the sequence end matches TRBJ2-5 better. In nucleotides, the CDR3 is TGTGCCAGCAGACAATGGGGGCGGGGAGGAATTCGTGACAGAGAGACCCAGTACTTC. Its translation is CASRQWGRGGIRDRETQYF.